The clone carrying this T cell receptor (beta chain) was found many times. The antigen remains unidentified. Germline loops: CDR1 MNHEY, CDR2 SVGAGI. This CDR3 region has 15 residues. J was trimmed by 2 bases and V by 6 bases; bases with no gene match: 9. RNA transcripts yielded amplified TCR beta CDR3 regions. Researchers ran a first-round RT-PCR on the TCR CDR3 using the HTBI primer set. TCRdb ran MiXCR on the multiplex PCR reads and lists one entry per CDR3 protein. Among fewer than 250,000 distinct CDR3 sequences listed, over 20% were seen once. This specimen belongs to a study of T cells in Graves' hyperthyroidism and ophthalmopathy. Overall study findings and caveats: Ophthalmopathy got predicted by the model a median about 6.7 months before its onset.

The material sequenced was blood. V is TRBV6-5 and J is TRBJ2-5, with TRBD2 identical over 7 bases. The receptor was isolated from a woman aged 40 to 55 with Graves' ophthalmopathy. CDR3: CASSYRWGGQETQYF. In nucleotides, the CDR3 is TGTGCCAGCAGCTACAGATGGGGAGGGCAAGAGACCCAGTACTTC.